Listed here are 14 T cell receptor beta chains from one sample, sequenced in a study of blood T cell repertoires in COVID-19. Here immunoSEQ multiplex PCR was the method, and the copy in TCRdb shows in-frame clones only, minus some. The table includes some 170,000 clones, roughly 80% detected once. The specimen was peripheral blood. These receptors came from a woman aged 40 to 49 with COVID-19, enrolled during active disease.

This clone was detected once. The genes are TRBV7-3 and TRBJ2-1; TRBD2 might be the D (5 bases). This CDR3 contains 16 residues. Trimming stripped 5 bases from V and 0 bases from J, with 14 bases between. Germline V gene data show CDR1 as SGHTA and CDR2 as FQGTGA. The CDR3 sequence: CASSLGLTSSYNEQFF. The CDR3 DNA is TGTGCCAGCAGCCTAGGACTGACAAGCTCCTACAATGAGCAGTTCTTC.

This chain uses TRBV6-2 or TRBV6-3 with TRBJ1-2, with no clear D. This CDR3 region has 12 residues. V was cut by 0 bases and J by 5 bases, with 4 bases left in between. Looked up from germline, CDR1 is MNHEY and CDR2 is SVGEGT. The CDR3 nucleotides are TGTGCCAGCAGTTACTCCCTTTATGGCTACACCTTC. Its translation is CASSYSLYGYTF.

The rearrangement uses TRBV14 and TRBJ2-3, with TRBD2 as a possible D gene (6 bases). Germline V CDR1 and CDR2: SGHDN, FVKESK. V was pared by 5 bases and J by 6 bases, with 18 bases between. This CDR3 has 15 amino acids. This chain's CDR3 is CASSSGDLRVDTQYF. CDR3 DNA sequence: TGTGCCAGCAGCTCGGGGGACTTAAGAGTCGATACGCAGTATTTT. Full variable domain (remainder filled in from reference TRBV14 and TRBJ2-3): EAGVTQFPSHSVIEKGQTVTLRCDPISGHDNLYWYRRVMGKEIKFLLHFVKESKQDESGMPNNRFLAERTGGTYSTLKVQPAELEDSGVYFCASSSGDLRVDTQYFGPGTRLTVL.

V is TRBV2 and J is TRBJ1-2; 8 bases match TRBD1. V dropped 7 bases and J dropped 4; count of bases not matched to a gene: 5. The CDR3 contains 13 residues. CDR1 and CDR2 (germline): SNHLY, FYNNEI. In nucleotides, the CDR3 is TGTGCCAGCATGCGGACAGGGAGCTATGGCTACACCTTC. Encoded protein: CASMRTGSYGYTF.

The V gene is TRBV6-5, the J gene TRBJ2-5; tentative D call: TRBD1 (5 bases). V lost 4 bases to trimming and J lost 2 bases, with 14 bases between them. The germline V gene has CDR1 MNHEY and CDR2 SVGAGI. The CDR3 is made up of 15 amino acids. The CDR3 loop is CASSFGADQQETQYF. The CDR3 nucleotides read TGTGCCAGCAGTTTTGGGGCGGACCAACAAGAGACCCAGTACTTC.

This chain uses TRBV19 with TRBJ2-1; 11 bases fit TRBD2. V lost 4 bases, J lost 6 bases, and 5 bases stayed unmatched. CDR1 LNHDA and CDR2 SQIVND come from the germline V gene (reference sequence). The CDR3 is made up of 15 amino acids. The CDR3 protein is CASSTVAGGRNEQFF. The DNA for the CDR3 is TGTGCCAGTAGTACCGTAGCGGGGGGGCGCAATGAGCAGTTCTTC.

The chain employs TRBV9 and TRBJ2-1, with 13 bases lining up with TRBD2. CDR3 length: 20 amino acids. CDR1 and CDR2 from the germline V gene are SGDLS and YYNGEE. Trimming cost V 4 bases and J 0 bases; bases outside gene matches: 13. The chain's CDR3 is CASSLRGGLAGQTSYNEQFF. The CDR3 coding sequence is TGTGCCAGCAGCCTAAGAGGGGGACTAGCGGGGCAAACCTCCTACAATGAGCAGTTCTTC.

The DNA of the CDR3 is TGTGCCAGCAGCCAACCCCCTGAACGGGACAGGGAGCAGTACGTC. Translated: CASSQPPERDREQYV. The genes are TRBV3-1 (or the pseudogene TRBV3-2) and TRBJ2-7, with 8 bases that match TRBD1. V lost 2 bases and J lost 7; bases outside the gene matches: 10. The CDR3 totals 15 residues. The V gene's germline CDR1 is LGHDT and CDR2 YNNKEL (reference sequence).

The CDR3 nucleotides read TGTGCCACTTTCCGGGACAGCTACTATGGCTACACCTTC. Its protein product is CATFRDSYYGYTF. The chain uses TRBV6-5 and TRBJ1-2; 7 bases fit TRBD1. The CDR3 consists of 13 residues. V lost 10 bases, J lost 3 bases, and 8 bases stayed unmatched. Per the germline V gene, CDR1 is MNHEY and CDR2 is SVGAGI.

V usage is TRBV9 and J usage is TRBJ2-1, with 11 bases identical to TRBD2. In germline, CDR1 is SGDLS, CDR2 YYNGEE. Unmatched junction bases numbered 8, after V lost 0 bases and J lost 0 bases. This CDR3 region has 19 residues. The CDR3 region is CASSVGLAGGLSSYNEQFF. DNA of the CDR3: TGTGCCAGCAGCGTAGGGCTAGCGGGGGGCCTAAGCTCCTACAATGAGCAGTTCTTC.

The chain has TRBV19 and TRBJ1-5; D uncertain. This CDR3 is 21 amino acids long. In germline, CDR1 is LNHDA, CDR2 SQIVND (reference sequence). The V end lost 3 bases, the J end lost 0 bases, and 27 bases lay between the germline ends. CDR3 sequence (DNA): TGTGCCAGTAGTATCTCCCGGGGAGCCCTAACCTGGCGGAATAGCAATCAGCCCCAGCATTTT. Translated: CASSISRGALTWRNSNQPQHF.

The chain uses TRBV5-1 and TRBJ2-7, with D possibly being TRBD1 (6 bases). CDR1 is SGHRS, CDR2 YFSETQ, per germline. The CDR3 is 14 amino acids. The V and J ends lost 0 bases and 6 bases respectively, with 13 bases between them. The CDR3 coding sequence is TGCGCCAGCAGCTTGGGAGGGGGACAAACCGAGCAGTACTTC. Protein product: CASSLGGGQTEQYF.

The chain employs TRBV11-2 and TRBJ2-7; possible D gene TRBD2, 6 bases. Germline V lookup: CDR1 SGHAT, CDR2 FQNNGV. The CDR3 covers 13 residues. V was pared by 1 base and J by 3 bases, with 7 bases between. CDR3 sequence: CASSLGTNYEQYV. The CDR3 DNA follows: TGTGCCAGCAGCTTAGGGACTAACTACGAGCAGTACGTC.

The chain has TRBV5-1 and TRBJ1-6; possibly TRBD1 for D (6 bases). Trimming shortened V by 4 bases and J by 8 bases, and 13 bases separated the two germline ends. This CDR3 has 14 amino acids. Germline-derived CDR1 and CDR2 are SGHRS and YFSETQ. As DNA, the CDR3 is TGCGCCAGCAGCGTTAAGACAGGAGATTCACCCCTCCACTTT. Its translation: CASSVKTGDSPLHF. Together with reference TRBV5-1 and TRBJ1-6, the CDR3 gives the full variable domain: KAGVTQTPRYLIKTRGQQVTLSCSPISGHRSVSWYQQTPGQGLQFLFEYFSETQRNKGNFPGRFSGRQFSNSRSEMNVSTLELGDSALYLCASSVKTGDSPLHFGNGTRLTVT.